The 27 T cell receptor beta chains below all came from one sample that was sequenced in a study of blood T cell repertoires in COVID-19. The protocol was immunoSEQ multiplex PCR, while the TCRdb copy is restricted to in-frame clones and leaves out a portion. Of about 230,000 clones in the sample, roughly 84% were seen once. The source material was peripheral blood. The receptors here all came from a woman in her forties or fifties with acute or convalescent COVID-19.

The sample holds a few counts of this clone. The V and J genes are TRBV7-2 and TRBJ1-5; D unresolved. The CDR3 extends over 14 amino acids. Germline V gene data show CDR1 as SGHTA and CDR2 as FQGNSA. Trimming removed 1 base from V and 4 bases from J, with 8 bases in between. The CDR3, as DNA: TGTGCCAGCAGCTTAGGAGCGTTTAATCAGCCCCAGCATTTT. This encodes CASSLGAFNQPQHF.

This clone was seen more than once but under ten times. The CDR3 DNA reads TGTGCCAGCAGTTCCGGGGAAGTCTATGGCTACACCTTC. It specifies CASSSGEVYGYTF. This rearrangement joins TRBV28 to TRBJ1-2; no firm D call. Germline CDR1 MDHEN, CDR2 SYDVKM. The V and J ends lost 4 bases and 4 bases respectively, with 10 bases between them. CDR3 length: 13 residues.

This clone appeared once. The genes are TRBV19 and TRBJ1-1, with no clear D. The CDR3 runs to 14 residues. Between the trimmed V and J ends, which lost 2 bases and 5 bases, there was a span of 12 bases. Germline lookup yields CDR1 LNHDA and CDR2 SQIVND (reference sequence). CDR3 bases: TGTGCCAGTAGTATATCAGGAAGATTTACTGAAGCTTTCTTT. Protein sequence: CASSISGRFTEAFF. The whole variable domain, remainder taken from reference TRBV19 and TRBJ1-1, is DGGITQSPKYLFRKEGQNVTLSCEQNLNHDAMYWYRQDPGQGLRLIYYSQIVNDFQKGDIAEGYSVSREKKESFPLTVTSAQKNPTAFYLCASSISGRFTEAFFGQGTRLTVV.

This chain joins TRBV25-1 and TRBJ1-2, with TRBD1 identical over 8 bases. Germline lookup yields CDR1 MGHDK and CDR2 SYGVNS. CDR3 length equals 14 residues. Losses at the gene ends were 5 bases for V and 6 bases for J; bases not matched to a gene: 8. This CDR3 reads CASSLQGARDGYTF. The DNA for the CDR3 is TGTGCCAGCAGTCTTCAGGGGGCTCGGGATGGCTACACCTTC.

The chain couples TRBV5-1 to TRBJ2-5, with 8 bases that match TRBD2. Germline V gene sequence: CDR1 SGHRS, CDR2 YFSETQ. V trimming: 0 bases; J trimming: 1 base; junction bases outside the gene matches: 5. This CDR3 has 16 amino acids. The CDR3 DNA reads TGCGCCAGCAGCTTGGGGCGGGGGGCCTCCCAAGAGACCCAGTACTTC. It codes for CASSLGRGASQETQYF.

The chain carries TRBV5-1 and TRBJ2-2; D call uncertain. Germline-derived CDR1 and CDR2 are SGHRS and YFSETQ. The CDR3 has 14 amino acids. The germline V and J ends were trimmed by 7 bases and 7 bases, with 17 bases remaining between them. The CDR3 sequence: CASLRNTLDGELFF. DNA of the CDR3: TGCGCCAGCCTCCGCAATACTCTTGACGGGGAGCTGTTTTTT.

This clone was detected only once. J is TRBJ2-6 and V is TRBV5-6; D is unresolved. V lost 6 bases to trimming and J lost 4 bases, with 5 bases between them. From germline, CDR1 is SGHDT and CDR2 YYEEEE. The CDR3 totals 12 residues. The CDR3, as DNA: TGTGCCAGCAATCTAGGGGCCAACGTCCTGACTTTC. Its protein product is CASNLGANVLTF.

This clone has a single count. This chain connects TRBV7-2 to TRBJ1-1, with D uncertain. The CDR3 has 11 residues. Germline V lookup: CDR1 SGHTA, CDR2 FQGNSA. The ends were cut back, 3 bases at V and 6 bases at J, with 5 bases in the middle. CDR3 amino acids: CASSLEAEAFF. The CDR3 DNA sequence: TGTGCCAGCAGCTTGGAGGCTGAAGCTTTCTTT.

The chain carries TRBV5-5 and TRBJ1-1, with D perhaps matching TRBD1 (6 bases). This CDR3 contains 15 residues. The germline CDR1 and CDR2 sequences are SGHKS and YYEKEE (reference sequence). Between the trimmed V and J ends, which lost 0 bases and 6 bases, there was a span of 15 bases. The CDR3 DNA follows: TGTGCCAGCAGCTTGGTTGGGGGGGCGAATGCTGAAGCTTTCTTT. Amino acid sequence: CASSLVGGANAEAFF.

The rearrangement links TRBV5-1 to TRBJ2-3, with 12 bases fitting TRBD2. CDR1 is SGHRS, CDR2 YFSETQ, per germline. V gave up 4 bases and J gave up 4 bases; unmatched junction bases: 7. The CDR3 length is 16 residues. CDR3 nucleotide sequence: TGCGCCAGCAGCCTGGAACTAGCGGGGGGCTCAGATACGCAGTATTTT. Translation: CASSLELAGGSDTQYF.

J is TRBJ1-2 and V is TRBV7-2; 8 positions match TRBD1. This CDR3 is 15 amino acids long. V shed 7 bases and J 8 bases; nucleotides not matched to a gene: 15. Germline CDR1 SGHTA, CDR2 FQGNSA. Here the CDR3 DNA reads TGTGCCAGCACGGTAACACAGGGGGTGGAGAGCGGCTACACCTTC. The encoded protein is CASTVTQGVESGYTF.

The chain has TRBV6-5 and TRBJ2-1; tentatively, D is TRBD1 (6 bases). The germline V gene has CDR1 MNHEY and CDR2 SVGAGI. The CDR3 is made up of 13 amino acids. The ends were cut back, 8 bases at V and 3 bases at J, with 11 bases in the middle. The CDR3: CASGQGFYNEQFF. CDR3 DNA: TGTGCCAGCGGTCAGGGGTTCTACAATGAGCAGTTCTTC.

V and J are TRBV6-1 and TRBJ2-3, with 9 bases that match TRBD2. Germline V gene lookup returns CDR1 MNHNS and CDR2 SASEGT. V trimming: 3 bases; J trimming: 2 bases; junction bases outside the gene matches: 9. The length of the CDR3 is 17 residues. CDR3 nucleotide sequence: TGTGCCAGCAGTGAGGGCCTAGCGGGATTGTTCACAGATACGCAGTATTTT. Encoded protein: CASSEGLAGLFTDTQYF.

The chain employs TRBV25-1 and TRBJ2-1; the D is unclear. The CDR3 has 18 amino acids. The germline V and J ends were trimmed by 1 base and 2 bases, with 18 bases remaining between them. Per the germline V gene, CDR1 is MGHDK and CDR2 is SYGVNS. The CDR3 DNA reads as TGTGCCAGCAGTGAATCTCCGGGTCGAAACGAAGCCTACAATGAGCAGTTCTTC. Amino acids: CASSESPGRNEAYNEQFF. The full variable domain, completed using reference TRBV25-1 and TRBJ2-1, is EADIYQTPRYLVIGTGKKITLECSQTMGHDKMYWYQQDPGMELHLIHYSYGVNSTEKGDLSSESTVSRIRTEHFPLTLESARPSHTSQYLCASSESPGRNEAYNEQFFGPGTRLTVL.

CDR3 loop: CASSLTGSEAFF. The CDR3 DNA follows: TGTGCCAGCAGCCTGACAGGGTCCGAAGCTTTCTTT. The rearrangement links TRBV12-3 or TRBV12-4 to TRBJ1-1, with TRBD1 identical over 7 bases. The CDR3 is made up of 12 amino acids. J lost 8 bases, V lost 6 bases, and 6 bases had no gene match.

This clone has a handful of counts. This sequence joins TRBV5-1 and TRBJ1-4; possible D gene TRBD1, 5 bases. The CDR3 contains 17 residues. Trimming cost V 4 bases and J 2 bases, with 18 bases left between them. Looked up from germline, CDR1 is SGHRS and CDR2 is YFSETQ. The CDR3 nucleotides read TGCGCCAGCAGCCCACTTGCTTCTGCAGGGACTAATGAAAAACTGTTTTTT. Its translation is CASSPLASAGTNEKLFF. Looking up the rest from reference TRBV5-1 and TRBJ1-4 gives the full variable domain: KAGVTQTPRYLIKTRGQQVTLSCSPISGHRSVSWYQQTPGQGLQFLFEYFSETQRNKGNFPGRFSGRQFSNSRSEMNVSTLELGDSALYLCASSPLASAGTNEKLFFGSGTQLSVL.

This chain connects TRBV7-3 to TRBJ1-1, with D perhaps matching TRBD1 (6 bases). The CDR3 contains 14 residues. Germline V gene data show CDR1 as SGHTA and CDR2 as FQGTGA. Trimming shortened V by 5 bases and J by 0 bases, and 10 bases separated the two germline ends. The CDR3 DNA reads TGTGCCAGCAGCAAACAGGGAATGAACACTGAAGCTTTCTTT. Translation: CASSKQGMNTEAFF.

This chain connects TRBV9 to TRBJ2-5; 14 bases are shared with TRBD2. Per germline, CDR1 SGDLS and CDR2 YYNGEE. There are 16 residues in the CDR3. With 2 bases clipped from V and 5 bases from J, the junction kept 5 bases outside the gene matches. The CDR3 spells CASSVGLAGGVETQYF. The CDR3 nucleotides are TGTGCCAGCAGCGTCGGACTAGCGGGGGGTGTGGAGACCCAGTACTTC.

The chain carries TRBV9 and TRBJ2-7; TRBD1 matches at 9 bases. The germline V gene encodes CDR1 SGDLS and CDR2 YYNGEE. With V trimmed by 2 bases and J by 7 bases, 7 bases remained unmatched. There are 14 residues in the CDR3. The DNA of the CDR3 is TGTGCCAGCAGCGTGACAGGGGGATCGAGGGAGCAGTACTTC. Translated, it gives CASSVTGGSREQYF.

The J gene is TRBJ2-3, the V gene TRBV24-1; 7 bases fit TRBD2. Germline V gives CDR1 KGHDR, CDR2 SFDVKD. V shed 3 bases, J shed 0 bases, and the junction held 8 bases outside the gene matches. The CDR3 covers 17 residues. CDR3 region: CATSDVGGRPSTDTQYF. The CDR3 DNA sequence: TGTGCCACCAGTGATGTCGGGGGGAGACCTAGCACAGATACGCAGTATTTT.

The rearrangement joins TRBV3-1 (or the pseudogene TRBV3-2) to TRBJ2-2; TRBD2 matches at 10 bases. The CDR3 is 16 amino acids. V was pared by 4 bases and J by 0 bases, with 2 bases of the junction left unmatched. CDR1 and CDR2 from the germline V gene are LGHDT and YNNKEL (reference sequence). The CDR3 reads CASSRTSGANTGELFF. CDR3 DNA sequence: TGTGCCAGCAGCCGTACTAGCGGGGCGAACACCGGGGAGCTGTTTTTT.

The chain recombines TRBV6-2 or TRBV6-3 with TRBJ2-5, with 7 bases aligning to TRBD2. V was pared by 3 bases and J by 5 bases, with 24 bases of the junction left unmatched. CDR1 is MNHEY, CDR2 SVGEGT, per germline. The CDR3 covers 20 residues. In nucleotides, the CDR3 is TGTGCCAGCAGTTATTTCCCCGGGAGGAGTTTCACGGGCCTTGGGGAGACCCAGTACTTC. Amino acid sequence: CASSYFPGRSFTGLGETQYF.

The V and J genes are TRBV28 and TRBJ2-2, with TRBD1 identical over 8 bases. Germline V lookup: CDR1 MDHEN, CDR2 SYDVKM. Trimming cost V 6 bases and J 4 bases; bases outside gene matches: 7. CDR3 length equals 15 residues. The CDR3 DNA is TGTGCCAGCAGCCATACGACAGGGGTCACCGGGGAGCTGTTTTTT. This sequence encodes CASSHTTGVTGELFF.

In its sample, this clone was seen once. The chain joins TRBV28 to TRBJ1-6, with TRBD1 matching over 7 bases. Per the germline V gene, CDR1 is MDHEN and CDR2 is SYDVKM. The CDR3 loop spans 15 amino acids. V trimming: 3 bases; J trimming: 8 bases; junction bases outside the gene matches: 7. The chain's CDR3 is CASSLSGTAHSPLHF. CDR3 in DNA: TGTGCCAGCAGTTTGTCAGGGACAGCACATTCACCCCTCCACTTT.

The table lists this clone with a count of one. The chain joins TRBV7-3 to TRBJ2-3; 8 nucleotides match TRBD2. The CDR3 is 15 residues long. V shed 7 bases and J 4 bases; nucleotides not matched to a gene: 10. Germline CDR1 and CDR2: SGHTA and FQGTGA. The CDR3 here is CASTSGGGPPDTQYF. CDR3 coding DNA: TGTGCCAGCACCTCGGGCGGGGGGCCCCCAGATACGCAGTATTTT.

The chain joins TRBV10-2 to TRBJ2-3; weak D call: TRBD2 (6 bases). Germline V gene sequence: CDR1 WSHSY, CDR2 SAAADI. CDR3 length equals 15 residues. Trimming shortened V by 4 bases and J by 2 bases, and 13 bases separated the two germline ends. The CDR3 sequence: CASSGLVGVTDTQYF. The CDR3 DNA sequence: TGCGCCAGCAGTGGACTAGTGGGGGTCACAGATACGCAGTATTTT.

V gene TRBV3-1 (or the pseudogene TRBV3-2) combines with J gene TRBJ2-3; 7 bases align to TRBD2. This CDR3 region has 15 residues. CDR1 is LGHDT, CDR2 YNNKEL, per germline (reference sequence). V dropped 0 bases and J dropped 4; count of bases not matched to a gene: 4. The CDR3 reads CASSQEVSGADTQYF. DNA for the CDR3: TGTGCCAGCAGCCAAGAAGTGAGCGGGGCAGATACGCAGTATTTT.